This T cell receptor (beta chain) originates from a study of T cell responses to AZD1222 COVID-19 vaccine. The V and J ends lost 2 bases and 3 bases, in that order; junction bases with no gene match: 6. Germline V gene sequence: CDR1 KGHSH, CDR2 LQKENI. The CDR3 is 16 residues long. Points from the study as a whole: Elevations in Spike-specific TCR breadth and depth followed administration of two AZD1222 doses. Unmutated variant regions reportedly attract nearly half of all spike-specific TCRs. Clonal diversity may have been underestimated, and the donors were mostly white British, with more females than males. Spike was spanned by vaccine-associated CD4 TCRs, which were dominant at 160-218 and 743-854.

Measured with immunoSEQ multiplex PCR; TCRdb has only the in-frame clones, and not every one. The sample lists 120,000 to 150,000 clones; approximately 85% were seen once. For this clone: Its target is not known.

This sequence was found in an adult who received the MenACWY meningococcal vaccine as a control. V and J are TRBV18 and TRBJ2-2; 7 bases line up with TRBD1. The sample consisted of peripheral blood, taken 28 days after the second dose of the MenACWY control vaccine. The CDR3 reads CASSPTLGQHTGELFF. In DNA form, the CDR3 reads TGTGCCAGCTCACCAACTTTGGGACAGCACACCGGGGAGCTGTTTTTT. The whole variable domain, filled in from reference TRBV18 and TRBJ2-2, reads NAGVMQNPRHLVRRRGQEARLRCSPMKGHSHVYWYRQLPEEGLKFMVYLQKENIIDESGMPKERFSAEFPKEGPSILRIQQVVRGDSAAYFCASSPTLGQHTGELFFGEGSRLTVL.